This TCR beta chain was observed in a study of preoperative IRX-2 immunotherapy in early breast cancer. TCRdb's table, derived via immunoSEQ multiplex PCR, lists solely in-frame clones and lacks some. The sample shows about 98,000 clones, roughly 85% of them seen only once. Germline values: CDR1 MNHGY, CDR2 SAAAGT. The CDR3 loop spans 14 amino acids. Trimming took 10 bases from V and 1 from J, leaving 16 bases between them. The treatment denotes: preoperative locoregional IRX-2 cytokine immunotherapy. Samples came from a phase Ib trial of preoperative locoregional IRX-2 cytokine immunotherapy. The clonotype originates from a human donor with breast cancer. Sample: tumor tissue, taken after IRX-2 immunotherapy. V and J are TRBV6-8 and TRBJ2-5, with D tentatively TRBD1 (6 bases). CDR3 sequence: CAIRGAWSQETQYF. The CDR3 DNA is TGTGCCATCAGGGGAGCGTGGAGCCAAGAGACCCAGTACTTC.